This TCR beta chain was retrieved from a study of cytomegalovirus exposure and HLA in healthy donors (TCRdb year 2017). Study-wide context: An earlier analysis of approximately 640 of the donors reported roughly 270 Gb of sequence data and 117 million unique TCR beta sequences from 150 million to 200 million T cells. Around 320 gigabases of sequencing data and around 87 million unique TCR sequences were included in an early release covering 550 to 800 HLA-typed donors. Of the approximately 400 genotyped donors, approximately 83% fell in the genetic ancestry cluster associated with self-reported Caucasian donors. The study aimed to test whether signatures of past pathogen exposure could be identified by cataloging public T cell receptors. Using immunosequencing, the study profiled T cell repertoires from about 650 subjects and related those repertoires to cytomegalovirus serostatus. Besides the first cohort of under 700 subjects, a separate validation cohort made up of 120 different subjects was used. High-throughput TCR immunosequencing, statistical association of individual TCRs with disease status, and machine learning were combined to predict cytomegalovirus infection status. A later analysis re-examined previously published TCR beta repertoires from more than 550 donors and added high-resolution HLA genotyping to investigate patterns of TCR occurrence. Rather than drawing on any new phenotypic data, the later analysis identified candidate immune exposures from TCR beta sequences and the way those sequences occurred across donors. To decide whether each TCR beta V gene segment behaved as functional or pseudogenic, an earlier analysis of some 540 of the donors relied on high-throughput TCR beta sequencing. Donor age, sex, ethnicity and CMV serostatus were collected together with the repertoire data. A later genetic analysis used genome-wide SNP genotypes for 398 of the 666 donors, treating that subset as a discovery cohort. Every discovery cohort repertoire had been produced on one sequencing platform. HLA typing included class I and class II loci at four-digit resolution. The number of donors typed differed by locus, with about 629-640 for A, B, C, DRB1 and DQB1, more than 500 for DQA1, over 600 for DPA1, and approximately 470 for DPB1. Roughly 5 DR-DQ haplotypes were handled as single units for association and clustering, since linkage in the cohort was strong. Among about 400 genotyped donors of the cohort, an average of about 220,000 unique TCR beta nucleotide sequences was sequenced per donor, of which about 19% were non-productive.

The cohort consisted of hundreds of healthy bone marrow donors. All cohort members were sampled while nominally healthy, although unrecorded immune exposures were likely present. The donor was CMV seronegative and belonged to the group of several hundred seronegative cohort members. A peripheral blood sample was provided by each donor, and peripheral blood mononuclear cells were used for TCR beta sequencing. The Qiagen DNeasy Blood Extraction Kit was used to extract genomic DNA from the blood cell samples. CDR1 and CDR2, looked up from the germline V gene, are MGHRA and YSYEKL. V trim: 4 bases; J trim: 2 bases; unmatched bases: 6. The CDR3 holds 15 amino acids from the cysteine to the phenylalanine. Only the CDR3 part of the read is kept: 45 bases, read in frame from the first base. What the authors observed across the whole study: Linkage disequilibrium might explain the correlated functional status among segregating V segments, but an unknown experimental factor could not be ruled out. A few of the identified cytomegalovirus-associated TCR beta chains were confirmed in vitro to be specific for cytomegalovirus antigens. In this cohort, only TCR beta chains were sequenced, and detectable features were limited by the absence of alpha or paired-chain data. A later genetic analysis reported fewer N-insertions in productive TCRs among donors in an Asian-associated ancestry cluster than the roughly 700-donor mean. Because HLA typing was missing for some donors at each locus, association tests included only the typed subset. In a later analysis, 16,951 TCR beta sequences were associated with specific HLA alleles at a false discovery rate of 0.05. An earlier analysis of around 540 of the donors showed that most TCR beta V segments appeared in productive rearrangements either about 90% or about 30% of the time, which broadly matched IMGT annotations. Across donors, most TCR sequences were observed very rarely, whereas some public TCRs were present in many individuals. A cluster of highly shared sequence variants was judged likely to be a technical artifact of the sequencing pipeline. In a later genetic analysis, a missense DCLRE1C variant was associated with V-gene and J-gene trimming of TCR beta chains, and the association was replicated in an independent cohort. It was suggested by the authors that the approach could potentially be generalized to other disease states and immunological phenotypes. The presence/absence analyses assumed that sequencing depth was roughly uniform across donors, and that assumption may not be true. A further reported finding was that TCR beta sequences accurately predicted the HLA-A and HLA-B alleles for most subjects in the first cohort. Immune exposure information for the cohort was limited to CMV serostatus. Strong co-occurrence of HLA alleles, especially DR and DQ, made assigning TCR associations to individual alleles difficult. The classifier was reported to diagnose cytomegalovirus status with high specificity and sensitivity in both the original cohort and the validation cohort. The 87-base-pair reads could not distinguish some IMGT-functional V segments, including TRBV6-2 and TRBV6-3, so those segments were excluded. A total of fewer than 200 TCR beta chains were listed by the study as associated with cytomegalovirus. According to a later analysis, parvovirus B19, influenza, CMV and Epstein-Barr virus appeared linked to several top co-occurrence clusters. A later analysis found that most CMV-associated TCR beta chains appeared HLA-restricted, with HLA associations seemingly driven largely by CMV exposure. In a later analysis, the rate of TCR association differed among HLA loci, with DRB1 alleles having the most associated TCRs and HLA-C alleles having the fewest. Because counts were too low, seventeen rarely observed V segments, including chromosome 9 orphons, were left out of the earlier analysis of some 600 of the donors. In a later analysis, HLA-associated TCR beta chains were found to be more clonally expanded and to have lower generation probabilities than equally common non-associated chains.

Library preparation was by the immunoSEQ multiplex PCR assay. For the multiplex PCR, a mixture combining 60 forward primers for TCR Vbeta segments and 13 reverse primers for TCR Jbeta segments was used. The CDR3 region of rearranged TCR beta genes was amplified from genomic DNA with a multiplex PCR assay. On the Illumina HiSeq System, the amplified TCR beta libraries were sequenced as 87-base-pair reads. The source study handled its data this way. A later analysis tallied 75 million to 95 million unique TCR beta chains across the roughly 610 repertoires, and about 12 million of those chains were shared by two or more donors. Raw reads were error-corrected and collapsed into unique sequences by a nearest-neighbor algorithm in which closely related sequences were merged to remove PCR and sequencing errors. Alignment of CDR3 sequences to IMGT reference sequences was used to assign V, D and J gene segments. Each retained sequence needed at least a six-nucleotide match to both a V gene segment and a J gene segment. A rearrangement was called productive if the CDR3 had no stop codons and remained in frame with V and J, and every other rearrangement was called non-productive. CDR3 was defined by IMGT convention, running from the second conserved V-encoded cysteine to the conserved J-encoded phenylalanine. In an earlier analysis of more than 550 of the donors, sequences lacking an unambiguous match to a single V gene segment were excluded. In an earlier analysis of approximately 560 of the donors, a V segment was called functional when productive rearrangements were above 56.7%, and segregating when the standard deviation between donors exceeded 5%. A statistical classification framework was built to diagnose cytomegalovirus status from the catalog of TCR beta chain sequences. V and J gene assignment, in a later analysis, came from comparing TCR nucleotide sequences with IMGT/GENE-DB human TR gene sequences. In a later analysis, CDR3 sequences and most-parsimonious VDJ recombination scenarios were assigned using the TCRdist pipeline. A later analysis defined each TCR beta chain by its CDR3 amino acid sequence plus V-gene family, and excluded reads lacking a unique V-gene family. To address suspected cross-contamination and a sequencing artifact, a later analysis removed a few hundred highly shared, low-generation-probability nucleotide sequences. For each public chain, a later analysis derived a clonal expansion index from normalized ranks of inferred template counts within each repertoire. Generation probabilities in a later analysis came from a VDJ recombination model fitted to out-of-frame rearrangements, and those results were checked against IGoR. In a later analysis, TCR-TCR, TCR-HLA and TCR-CMV co-occurrence was scored with hypergeometric tests, and a repertoire-size bias correction was applied to TCR pairs. To estimate false discovery rates, a later analysis permuted the HLA or CMV assignments 20 times. In a later analysis, co-occurring TCRs were grouped using DBSCAN, and TCRdist sequence similarity was added for clustering within HLA-allele-positive subsets. Repertoires with fewer than 30,000 or more than 120,000 public chains, plus five repertoires with anomalous nucleotide sharing, were excluded from co-occurrence clustering. This is the immuneACCESS table as TCRdb keeps it, with only in-frame sequences that have V and J called. A part of the clones is gone; compared with another copy, unresolved V genes explain less than half, and the rest is unexplained. V, J and clone size derive from that table, while D and trimming were established from the DNA sequence. Present in this sample are roughly 100,000 clones, around 80% of which were seen just once. The top ten constitute 3% to 4% of the sample.

Worth noting for this clone: Its antigen is unknown. No much larger clone is present one base from it, and per-base qualities are unavailable.

The rearranged chain carries TRBV4-1 and TRBJ1-2; TRBD1 fits 8 bases in the junction. The TCR was taken from a man between 60 and 75 years old in good health and CMV-seronegative. Source material: PBMCs. This receptor has the CDR3 CASSLGTGPNYGYTF. The DNA sequence is as follows: TGCGCCAGCAGCCTCGGGACAGGTCCGAACTATGGCTACACCTTC.